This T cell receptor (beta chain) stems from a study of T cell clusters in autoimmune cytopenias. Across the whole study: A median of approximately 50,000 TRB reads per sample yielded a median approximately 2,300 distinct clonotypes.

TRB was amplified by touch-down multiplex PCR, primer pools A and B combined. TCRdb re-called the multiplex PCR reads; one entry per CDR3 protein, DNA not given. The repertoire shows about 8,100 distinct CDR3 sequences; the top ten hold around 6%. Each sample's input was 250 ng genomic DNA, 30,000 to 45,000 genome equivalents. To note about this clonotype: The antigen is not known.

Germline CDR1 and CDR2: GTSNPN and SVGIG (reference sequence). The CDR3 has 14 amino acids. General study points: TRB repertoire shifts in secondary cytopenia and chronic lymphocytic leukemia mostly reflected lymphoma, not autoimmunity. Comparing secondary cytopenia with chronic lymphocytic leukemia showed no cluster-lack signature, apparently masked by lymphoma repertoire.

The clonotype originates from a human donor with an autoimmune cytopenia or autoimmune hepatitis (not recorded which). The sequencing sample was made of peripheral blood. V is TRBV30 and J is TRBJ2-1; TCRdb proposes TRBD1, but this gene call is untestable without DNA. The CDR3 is CAWGGLIQYNEQFF.